The next 15 T cell receptor beta chains were all read from a single sample in a study of sequential checkpoint blockade in melanoma. Treatment given: randomized to nivolumab then ipilimumab (arm A) or the reverse (arm B). Repertoires were generated with immunoSEQ multiplex PCR, while TCRdb's copy carries only in-frame clones and drops some. Here the sample spans around 4,900 clones, approximately 78% being singletons. This sample comprised CD8+ T cells sorted from blood (inferred from file names), obtained from a patient given nivolumab and ipilimumab in sequence. These receptors were taken from a human donor with melanoma.

This clone was counted only a few times. The CDR3 reads CASSYSPDRGGELFF. CDR3 nucleotides: TGTGCCAGCAGTTACTCGCCGGACAGGGGCGGGGAGCTGTTTTTT. V usage is TRBV6-5 and J usage is TRBJ2-2; 9 nucleotides match TRBD1. The V and J ends lost 0 bases and 7 bases, in that order; junction bases with no gene match: 3. CDR3 size: 15 residues. Germline CDR1 is MNHEY and CDR2 is SVGAGI.

The gene calls are TRBV4-1 and TRBJ1-3; a weak D match, TRBD1 (5 bases). Per germline, CDR1 MGHRA and CDR2 YSYEKL. The CDR3 is 19 amino acids. V dropped 4 bases and J dropped 4 bases, with 26 bases sitting between them. CDR3 sequence reads: CASSPQGVPQASRGNTIYF. CDR3 in DNA: TGCGCCAGCAGCCCCCAAGGGGTACCCCAGGCATCAAGAGGAAACACCATATATTTT.

V is TRBV19 and J is TRBJ1-1; tentative D call: TRBD1 (6 bases). There are 12 residues in the CDR3. Trimming pared 7 bases from V and 3 bases from J, leaving 9 bases between. CDR1 is LNHDA, CDR2 SQIVND, per germline (reference sequence). The DNA of the CDR3 is TGTGCCAGTAATCAGGGGCACACTGAAGCTTTCTTT. It specifies CASNQGHTEAFF.

The CDR3 sequence: CASSQDHGRAADTQYF. CDR3 nucleotide sequence: TGCGCCAGCAGCCAAGATCACGGGAGGGCAGCAGATACGCAGTATTTT. The chain carries TRBV4-1 and TRBJ2-3; 8 bases are shared with TRBD2. Per the germline V gene, CDR1 is MGHRA and CDR2 is YSYEKL. V shed 0 bases, J shed 4 bases, and the junction held 6 bases outside the gene matches. The CDR3 contains 16 residues.

The rearrangement links TRBV7-9 to TRBJ2-5; 7 nucleotides agree with TRBD1. The tail of the sequence fits TRBJ2-7 better, so the J call may be wrong. The CDR3 spans 12 residues. Germline-derived CDR1 and CDR2 are SEHNR and FQNEAQ (reference sequence). CDR3 nucleotide sequence: TGTGCCAGCAGCTGGGGGACAGACGAGCAGTACTTC. Amino acid sequence: CASSWGTDEQYF.

This clone was detected once. The V call is TRBV30, the J call TRBJ2-7; a weak D match, TRBD1 (6 bases). The CDR3 length is 13 residues. Trimming took off 2 bases at V and 4 bases at J, with 12 bases between the two ends. CDR1 is GTSNPN and CDR2 is SVGIG in the germline V gene (reference sequence). In DNA form, the CDR3 reads TGTGCCTGGAGTTTGGGGGCGCTTTACGAGCAGTACTTC. It encodes CAWSLGALYEQYF.

The gene calls are TRBV4-3 and TRBJ2-1, with D tentatively TRBD2 (6 bases). Deletions cut 1 base from V and 6 bases from J, with 22 bases between. Germline assignment: CDR1 LGHNA and CDR2 YSLEER. The CDR3 spans 18 residues. CDR3 sequence: CASSQVPSGVGPLNEQFF. CDR3 DNA: TGCGCCAGCAGCCAAGTCCCCTCGGGGGTGGGGCCCCTCAATGAGCAGTTCTTC.

The chain recombines TRBV2 with TRBJ2-7; 7 bases agree with TRBD1. After removal of 6 bases from V and 7 bases from J, the junction contained 9 bases not matched to a gene. Germline values: CDR1 SNHLY, CDR2 FYNNEI. This CDR3 region has 13 residues. The CDR3 DNA is TGTGCCAGCAGACAACCCGACAGGGATGAGCAGTACTTC. It is translated as CASRQPDRDEQYF. The full variable domain, in which reference TRBV2 and TRBJ2-7 provide the parts outside the CDR3, is EPEVTQTPSHQVTQMGQEVILRCVPISNHLYFYWYRQILGQKVEFLVSFYNNEISEKSEIFDDQFSVERPDGSNFTLKIRSTKLEDSAMYFCASRQPDRDEQYFGPGTRLTVT.

V usage is TRBV12-5 and J usage is TRBJ1-1; TRBD1 is a possible D gene (5 bases). There are 13 residues in the CDR3. CDR1 and CDR2 from the germline V gene are LGHNT and FRNRAP. V lost 2 bases, J lost 6 bases, and 10 bases lay in between. In DNA form, the CDR3 reads TGTGCTAGTGGTTTGTCCCGGGACTCTGAAGCTTTCTTT. Translated, it gives CASGLSRDSEAFF.

A remark on this clone: A single base is all that separates this from a far larger clone, so a read error is likely. Other DNA sequences in this specimen translate into the identical CDR3. The chain links TRBV5-6 to TRBJ1-3; unclear D gene. Germline-derived CDR1 and CDR2 are SGHDT and YYEEEE. The CDR3 runs to 11 residues. This chain's CDR3 is CASSLLNTLYF. Written as DNA, the CDR3 is TGTGCCAGCAGCTTGCTCAACACCTTATATTTT.

The V gene is TRBV5-4, the J gene TRBJ1-2, with 7 positions matching TRBD1. This CDR3 is 16 amino acids long. The germline V gene has CDR1 SGHNT and CDR2 YYREEE (reference sequence). The J segment lost 8 bases and the V segment lost 4 bases, leaving 17 bases of the junction unmatched. DNA for the CDR3: TGTGCCAGCAGCAGTCCCTGGGACAGAGACATAATAGGCTACACCTTC. Amino acids: CASSSPWDRDIIGYTF.

The chain joins TRBV6-1 to TRBJ1-2; D ambiguous. Germline CDR1 and CDR2: MNHNS and SASEGT. The CDR3 consists of 11 residues. V dropped 4 bases and J dropped 4 bases, with 4 bases sitting between them. CDR3 nucleotides: TGTGCCAGCAGTGCTCCCTATGGCTACACCTTC. Its translation: CASSAPYGYTF.

V gene TRBV6-4 combines with J gene TRBJ1-1, with TRBD1 matching over 7 bases. Germline assignment: CDR1 MRHNA and CDR2 SNTAGT. Trimming took 5 bases from V and 6 from J; bases not matched to a gene: 6. The CDR3 runs 13 residues. DNA of the CDR3: TGTGCCAGCAGTTCGACAGGGACCGCTGAAGCTTTCTTT. Translated, it gives CASSSTGTAEAFF.

The rearrangement joins TRBV4-1 to TRBJ1-6; D is undetermined. Germline V lookup: CDR1 MGHRA, CDR2 YSYEKL. V lost 1 base and J 7 bases, leaving 11 bases between the germline ends. The CDR3 totals 15 residues. The CDR3 sequence is CASSQGRDLNSPLHF. The CDR3 DNA sequence: TGCGCCAGCAGCCAAGGTCGCGACTTAAATTCACCCCTCCACTTT.

This sequence joins TRBV6-4 and TRBJ2-1; 15 nucleotides line up with TRBD2. V shed 5 bases, J shed 6 bases, and the junction held 8 bases outside the gene matches. The CDR3 loop spans 17 amino acids. Germline loops: CDR1 MRHNA, CDR2 SNTAGT. In DNA, the CDR3 is TGTGCCAGCAGTACGACCTGGACTAGCGGGGGGGTCAATGAGCAGTTCTTC. Translating it yields CASSTTWTSGGVNEQFF.